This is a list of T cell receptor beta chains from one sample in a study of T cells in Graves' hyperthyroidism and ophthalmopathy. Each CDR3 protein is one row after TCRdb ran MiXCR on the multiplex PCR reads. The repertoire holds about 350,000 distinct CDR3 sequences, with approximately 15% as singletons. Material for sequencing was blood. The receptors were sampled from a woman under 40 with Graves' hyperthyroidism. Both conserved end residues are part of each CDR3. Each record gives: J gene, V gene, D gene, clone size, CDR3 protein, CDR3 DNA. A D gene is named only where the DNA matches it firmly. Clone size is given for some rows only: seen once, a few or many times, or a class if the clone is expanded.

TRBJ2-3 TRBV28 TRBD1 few CASDRGVLDTQYF TGTGCCAGCGACAGGGGAGTGCTTGATACGCAGTATTTT
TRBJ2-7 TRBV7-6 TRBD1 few CASSLRGRDRDYEQYF TGTGCCAGCAGCTTGCGGGGGCGGGACAGGGACTACGAGCAGTACTTC
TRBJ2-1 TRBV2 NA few CASRGRYNEQFF TGTGCCAGCAGGGGGCGGTACAATGAGCAGTTCTTC
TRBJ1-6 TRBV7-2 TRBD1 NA CASSLLGQGMNSPLHF TGTGCCAGCAGCTTATTAGGACAGGGGATGAATTCACCCCTCCACTTT
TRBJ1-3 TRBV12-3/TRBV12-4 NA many CASSLFSSGNTIYF TGTGCCAGCAGTTTATTTAGCTCTGGAAACACCATATATTTT
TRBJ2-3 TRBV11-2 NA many CASSLALVGTDTQYF TGTGCCAGCAGCTTAGCACTAGTCGGCACAGATACGCAGTATTTT
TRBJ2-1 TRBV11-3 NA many CASSFEGGTEQFF TGTGCCAGCAGCTTTGAAGGCGGGACTGAGCAGTTCTTC
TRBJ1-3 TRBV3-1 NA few CASSQNRDVGNTIYF TGTGCCAGCAGCCAAAACCGGGACGTGGGAAACACCATATATTTT
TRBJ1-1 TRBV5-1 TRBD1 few CASTPDRSNTEAFF TGCGCCAGCACCCCGGACAGGTCGAACACTGAAGCTTTCTTT
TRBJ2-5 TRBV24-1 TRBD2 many CATSDTWTSGQETQYF TGTGCCACCAGTGATACCTGGACTAGCGGGCAAGAGACCCAGTACTTC
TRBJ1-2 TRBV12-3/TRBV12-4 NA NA CASTRSGAHYGYTF TGTGCCAGCACCCGCTCCGGGGCCCACTATGGCTACACCTTC
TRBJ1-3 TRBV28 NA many CASRDPGTGNTIYF TGTGCCAGCAGGGACCCGGGTACGGGAAACACCATATATTTT
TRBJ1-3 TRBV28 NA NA CASMGGSNTIYF TGTGCCAGCATGGGGGGCTCAAACACCATATATTTT
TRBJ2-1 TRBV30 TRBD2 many CAWRSGREGYEQFF TGTGCCTGGCGCTCTGGGCGGGAGGGGTATGAGCAGTTCTTC
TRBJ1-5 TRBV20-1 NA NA CSVRAGGSNQPQHF TGCAGTGTTAGAGCGGGGGGAAGCAATCAGCCCCAGCATTTT
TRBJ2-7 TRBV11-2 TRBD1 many CASSPIDRASSYEQYF TGTGCCAGCAGCCCTATTGACAGGGCAAGCTCCTACGAGCAGTACTTC
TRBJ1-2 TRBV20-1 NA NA CSARDGQGSFYGYTF TGCAGTGCTAGAGATGGGCAGGGGTCCTTCTATGGCTACACCTTC
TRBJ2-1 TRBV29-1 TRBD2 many CSGTGTSAYNEQFF TGCAGCGGGACCGGGACTAGCGCGTACAATGAGCAGTTCTTC
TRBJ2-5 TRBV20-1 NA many CSARGASGGSETQYF TGCAGTGCTAGGGGGGCTAGCGGCGGTTCAGAGACCCAGTACTTC
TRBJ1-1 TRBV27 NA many CASSSRDGWAEAFF TGTGCCAGCAGTTCCAGGGATGGGTGGGCCGAAGCTTTCTTT
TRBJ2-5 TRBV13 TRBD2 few CASSGAGGRQQETQYF TGTGCCAGCAGCGGAGCGGGAGGCAGGCAACAAGAGACCCAGTACTTC
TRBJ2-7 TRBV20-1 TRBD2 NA CSARDWREGTEEQYF TGCAGTGCTAGAGATTGGCGGGAGGGTACGGAGGAGCAGTACTTC
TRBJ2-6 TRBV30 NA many CAWMREGSGANVLTF TGTGCCTGGATGAGAGAGGGGTCTGGGGCCAACGTCCTGACTTTC
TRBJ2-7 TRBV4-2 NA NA CASSPAGRDPYEQYF TGTGCCAGCAGCCCAGCGGGCAGGGATCCCTACGAGCAGTACTTC
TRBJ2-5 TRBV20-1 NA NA CSAKENGETQYF TGCAGTGCTAAGGAGAACGGAGAGACCCAGTACTTC
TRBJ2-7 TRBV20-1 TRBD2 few CSARGLAGSYEQYF TGCAGTGCTAGAGGATTAGCGGGTTCCTACGAGCAGTACTTC
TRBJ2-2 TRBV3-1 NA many CASSQEIVEAGELFF TGTGCCAGCAGCCAAGAGATTGTAGAGGCCGGGGAGCTGTTTTTT
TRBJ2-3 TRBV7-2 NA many CASSLVETNKVTDTQYF TGTGCCAGCAGCTTGGTCGAGACAAACAAGGTCACAGATACGCAGTATTTT
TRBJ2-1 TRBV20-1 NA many CSASVVKAYNEQFF TGCAGTGCTAGCGTTGTAAAGGCCTACAATGAGCAGTTCTTC
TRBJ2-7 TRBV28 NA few CASSLSIGGGGRNEQYF TGTGCCAGCAGTTTATCGATAGGGGGCGGGGGAAGGAACGAGCAGTACTTC
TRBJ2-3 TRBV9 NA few CASSRYLSTDTQYF TGTGCCAGCAGTAGATACCTTAGCACAGATACGCAGTATTTT
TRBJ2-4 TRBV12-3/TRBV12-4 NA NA CASSLGYIGAKNIQYF TGTGCCAGCAGTTTGGGGTATATAGGGGCCAAAAACATTCAGTACTTC
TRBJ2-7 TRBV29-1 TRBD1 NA CSVGLQGKEQYF TGCAGCGTTGGATTACAGGGGAAGGAGCAGTACTTC
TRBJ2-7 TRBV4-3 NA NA CASSQTRGYEQYF TGCGCCAGCAGTCAGACCCGGGGCTACGAGCAGTACTTC
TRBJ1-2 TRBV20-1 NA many CSAPTFRGYTF TGCAGTGCCCCCACCTTTAGGGGGTACACCTTC
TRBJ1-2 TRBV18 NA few CASSPDQLYGYTF TGTGCCAGCTCACCGGACCAGCTCTATGGCTACACCTTC
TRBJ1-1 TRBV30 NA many CAWSVGGGTEAFF TGTGCCTGGAGTGTAGGAGGGGGAACTGAAGCTTTCTTT
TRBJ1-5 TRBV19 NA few CASMGGNQPQHF TGTGCCAGTATGGGGGGTAATCAGCCCCAGCATTTT
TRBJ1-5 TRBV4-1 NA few CASSQLTGLQPQHF TGCGCCAGCAGCCAACTCACAGGGCTGCAGCCCCAGCATTTT
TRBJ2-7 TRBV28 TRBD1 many CASSAGQGDEQYF TGTGCCAGCAGCGCTGGACAGGGTGACGAGCAGTACTTC
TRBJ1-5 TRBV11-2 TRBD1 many CASSLGQYNQPQHF TGTGCCAGCAGCCTGGGACAGTACAATCAGCCCCAGCATTTT
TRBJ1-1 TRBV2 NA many CARRPQGKNTEAFF TGTGCCAGAAGACCCCAGGGGAAGAACACTGAAGCTTTCTTT
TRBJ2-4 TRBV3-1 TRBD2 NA CASSPTSGRVEGKNIQYF TGTGCCAGCAGCCCGACTAGCGGGAGGGTGGAGGGCAAAAACATTCAGTACTTC
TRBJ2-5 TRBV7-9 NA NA CASSSGASQETQYF TGTGCCAGCAGCTCCGGGGCGTCCCAAGAGACCCAGTACTTC
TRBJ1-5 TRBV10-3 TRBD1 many CAISEQGNQPQHF TGTGCCATCAGTGAACAGGGGAACCAGCCCCAGCATTTT
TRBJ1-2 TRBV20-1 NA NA CSALGTLYNYGYTF TGCAGTGCCCTCGGGACCCTATATAACTATGGCTACACCTTC
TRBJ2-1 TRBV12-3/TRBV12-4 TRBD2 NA CASIHHTSGHYNEQFF TGTGCCAGCATCCACCATACTAGCGGACACTACAATGAGCAGTTCTTC
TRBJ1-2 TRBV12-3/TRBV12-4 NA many CASTRDNTNYGYTF TGTGCCAGCACCCGTGACAATACTAACTATGGCTACACCTTC
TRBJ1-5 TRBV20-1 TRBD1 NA CSARVHRGSNQPQHF TGCAGTGCTAGAGTTCACAGGGGTAGCAATCAGCCCCAGCATTTT
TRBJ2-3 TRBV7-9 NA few CASSLPLDDTQYF TGTGCCAGCAGCCTCCCCTTGGACGATACGCAGTATTTT
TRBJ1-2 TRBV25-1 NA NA CASRRGDYGYTF TGTGCCAGCAGGCGGGGCGACTATGGCTACACCTTC
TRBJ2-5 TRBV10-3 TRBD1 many CAIGGGRGPGTKETQYF TGTGCCATCGGAGGGGGCAGGGGGCCTGGTACCAAAGAGACCCAGTACTTC
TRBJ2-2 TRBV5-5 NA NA CASSLGQPLNTGELFF TGTGCCAGCAGCTTGGGGCAGCCGCTTAACACCGGGGAGCTGTTTTTT
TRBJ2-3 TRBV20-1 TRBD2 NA CSARGLASRDTQYF TGCAGTGCTCGAGGACTAGCGTCAAGGGATACGCAGTATTTT
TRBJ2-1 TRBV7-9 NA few CASSLAVYVNNEQFF TGTGCCAGCAGCTTAGCGGTTTATGTTAACAATGAGCAGTTCTTC
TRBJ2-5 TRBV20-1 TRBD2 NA CSTGTSGGSVETQYF TGCAGTACCGGGACTAGCGGGGGGTCGGTGGAGACCCAGTACTTC
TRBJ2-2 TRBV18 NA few CASSPPYPALGELFF TGTGCCAGCTCACCACCGTATCCGGCCCTCGGGGAGCTGTTTTTT
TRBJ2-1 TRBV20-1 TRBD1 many CSAVIRDRGKNEQFF TGCAGTGCAGTCATCCGGGACAGGGGAAAAAATGAGCAGTTCTTC
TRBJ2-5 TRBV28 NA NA CASRMTVVGTQYF TGTGCCAGCAGAATGACAGTGGTCGGGACCCAGTACTTC